The 25 T cell receptor beta chains reported below all come from one sample, sequenced in a study of PD-1 blockade in classical Hodgkin lymphoma. The time point: cycle 4 day 1 (C4D1), after less than seven weeks of nivolumab. Relapse was seen in all patients after autologous stem cell transplantation, and brentuximab vedotin exposure was variable. The method was immunoSEQ multiplex PCR; TCRdb's version includes in-frame clones alone and lacks a portion of them. The sample has over 70,000 clones, less than 95% seen once. The sequences come from peripheral blood mononuclear cells (PBMCs), collected before the fourth cycle of nivolumab. The receptors were gathered from a human donor with classical Hodgkin lymphoma.

The chain recombines TRBV14 with TRBJ1-1, with D perhaps matching TRBD1 (5 bases). V gave up 0 bases and J gave up 6 bases, with 17 bases separating them. Germline V gene lookup returns CDR1 SGHDN and CDR2 FVKESK. This CDR3 region has 16 residues. DNA for the CDR3: TGTGCCAGCAGCCAAGATATGGGGTTGGGGGTTGCTGAAGCTTTCTTT. Amino acid sequence: CASSQDMGLGVAEAFF.

The rearrangement links TRBV7-9 to TRBJ1-5; D not resolved. The CDR3 is made up of 13 amino acids. Germline-derived CDR1 and CDR2 are SEHNR and FQNEAQ (reference sequence). V dropped 5 bases and J dropped 4 bases, with 9 bases sitting between them. The CDR3 sequence is CASSQWVNQPQHF. In DNA, the CDR3 is TGTGCCAGCAGCCAATGGGTAAATCAGCCCCAGCATTTT.

The rearrangement joins TRBV10-3 to TRBJ2-3; 8 nucleotides match TRBD2. Germline V CDR1 and CDR2: ENHRY, SYGVKD. The CDR3 runs to 14 residues. The V segment lost 8 bases and the J segment 4 bases; nucleotides outside the gene matches: 8. DNA for the CDR3: TGTGCCATCCAAAGCGGGGGTATCGCAGATACGCAGTATTTT. It yields the protein CAIQSGGIADTQYF.

CDR3 amino acids: CASSPQGGPYEQYF. DNA for the CDR3: TGTGCCAGCAGCCCCCAGGGGGGACCCTACGAGCAGTACTTC. V is TRBV6-4 and J is TRBJ2-7, with D tentatively TRBD1 (7 bases). Germline loops: CDR1 MRHNA, CDR2 SNTAGT. This CDR3 has 14 amino acids. V was pared by 6 bases and J by 2 bases, with 14 bases between.

The rearrangement links TRBV7-8 to TRBJ2-1; 8 bases fit TRBD1. This CDR3 has 14 residues. From germline, CDR1 is SGHVS and CDR2 FQNEAQ. V was clipped by 3 bases and J by 4 bases; unmatched bases: 2. The CDR3 loop reads CASSFRGPYNEQFF. CDR3 in DNA: TGTGCCAGCAGCTTCAGGGGGCCTTACAATGAGCAGTTCTTC. Full variable domain (missing parts from reference TRBV7-8 and TRBJ2-1): GAGVSQSPRYKVAKRGQDVALRCDPISGHVSLFWYQQALGQGPEFLTYFQNEAQLDKSGLPSDRFFAERPEGSVSTLKIQRTQQEDSAVYLCASSFRGPYNEQFFGPGTRLTVL.

This chain uses TRBV6-1 with TRBJ1-4, with 7 bases matching TRBD1. Germline lookup yields CDR1 MNHNS and CDR2 SASEGT. The CDR3 contains 15 residues. V shed 8 bases and J 12 bases; nucleotides not matched to a gene: 18. In DNA, the CDR3 is TGTGCCAGCCCTGCGGGAGACAGGGAAACTGACGAACTGTTTTTT. It is translated as CASPAGDRETDELFF.

V and J are TRBV7-2 and TRBJ2-1; 8 bases map to TRBD2. V was pared by 6 bases and J by 2 bases, with 6 bases of the junction left unmatched. This CDR3 region has 15 residues. CDR1 and CDR2 from the germline V gene are SGHTA and FQGNSA. The DNA of the CDR3 is TGTGCCAGCAGACGGGCGGGGGGACCCTACAATGAGCAGTTCTTC. Amino acid sequence: CASRRAGGPYNEQFF.

The rearrangement uses TRBV10-3 and TRBJ2-2, with 8 bases fitting TRBD1. V lost 4 bases and J lost 3; bases outside the gene matches: 7. CDR3 size: 16 residues. The germline V gene has CDR1 ENHRY and CDR2 SYGVKD. The CDR3 loop reads CAISGQGIGDTGELFF. The CDR3 coding sequence is TGTGCCATCAGTGGACAGGGGATAGGTGACACCGGGGAGCTGTTTTTT.

This chain connects TRBV7-2 to TRBJ2-3, with 7 bases identical to TRBD1. The germline V gene has CDR1 SGHTA and CDR2 FQGNSA. The CDR3 is 15 residues long. The junction had 6 bases not matched to a gene; V was cut back by 5 bases and J by 1 base. The CDR3 region has the DNA TGTGCCAGCAGCCCCCGGGACAGCGGCACAGATACGCAGTATTTT. As protein: CASSPRDSGTDTQYF.

This chain connects TRBV9 to TRBJ1-5; 8 nucleotides match TRBD1. There are 17 residues in the CDR3. Germline loops: CDR1 SGDLS, CDR2 YYNGEE. J gave up 5 bases and V 3 bases, and 13 bases lay outside the gene matches. CDR3 amino acids: CASSGRKGQGWDQPQHF. The CDR3, as DNA: TGTGCCAGCAGCGGGAGGAAAGGACAGGGATGGGATCAGCCCCAGCATTTT.

The chain uses TRBV6-1 and TRBJ1-1; D gene uncertain. CDR3 size: 15 residues. Between the trimmed V and J ends, which lost 3 bases and 3 bases, there was a span of 14 bases. Per the germline V gene, CDR1 is MNHNS and CDR2 is SASEGT. This CDR3 is CASSDRGEVDTEAFF. The DNA of the CDR3 is TGTGCCAGCAGTGACCGTGGGGAGGTTGACACTGAAGCTTTCTTT.

The chain uses TRBV7-3 and TRBJ1-1; D gene ambiguous. The CDR3 runs to 14 residues. In germline, CDR1 is SGHTA, CDR2 FQGTGA. V was trimmed by 5 bases and J by 4 bases, leaving 14 bases between them. DNA for the CDR3: TGTGCCAGCAGCCAAATCGGGTTTGGCACTGAAGCTTTCTTT. Translated, it gives CASSQIGFGTEAFF. Looking up the rest from reference TRBV7-3 and TRBJ1-1 gives the full variable domain: GAGVSQTPSNKVTEKGKYVELRCDPISGHTALYWYRQSLGQGPEFLIYFQGTGAADDSGLPNDRFFAVRPEGSVSTLKIQRTERGDSAVYLCASSQIGFGTEAFFGQGTRLTVV.

The chain links TRBV30 to TRBJ2-7, with D possibly matching TRBD1 (6 bases). There are 14 residues in the CDR3. V lost 1 base to trimming and J lost 4 bases, with 14 bases between them. Germline V lookup: CDR1 GTSNPN, CDR2 SVGIG (reference sequence). In DNA, the CDR3 is TGTGCCTGGAGTGAGCCGGGTAGGGGGTACGAGCAGTACTTC. Protein: CAWSEPGRGYEQYF.

The chain combines TRBV25-1 with TRBJ2-5, with 10 bases aligning to TRBD1. V lost 1 base to trimming and J lost 5 bases; unmatched junction nucleotides: 7. Germline values: CDR1 MGHDK, CDR2 SYGVNS. This CDR3 spans 16 amino acids. CDR3 DNA: TGTGCCAGCAGTGAATCCCGCGACAGGGGGCCGGAGACCCAGTACTTC. It is translated as CASSESRDRGPETQYF.

The CDR3 DNA follows: TGCGCCAGCAGCTTGGTGGGCGGCGAGCAGTACTTC. Amino acids: CASSLVGGEQYF. This sequence joins TRBV5-1 and TRBJ2-7; D call uncertain. CDR1 is SGHRS, CDR2 YFSETQ, per germline. The V end was cut by 0 bases, the J end by 6 bases, with 7 bases between. The CDR3 has 12 amino acids.

The gene calls are TRBV11-3 and TRBJ2-5; D tentatively fits TRBD1 or TRBD2 (5 bases each). Trimming stripped 6 bases from V and 2 bases from J, with 13 bases between. CDR1 is SGHNT and CDR2 is YENEEA in the germline V gene. The CDR3 loop spans 14 amino acids. Written as DNA, the CDR3 is TGTGCCAGCAGTCACCCGGGGCGGCAAGAGACCCAGTACTTC. Residues: CASSHPGRQETQYF.

The gene calls are TRBV19 and TRBJ1-4; 7 nucleotides align to TRBD1. V was clipped by 9 bases and J by 0 bases; unmatched bases: 19. This CDR3 region has 19 residues. Germline assignment: CDR1 LNHDA and CDR2 SQIVND (reference sequence). In DNA form, the CDR3 reads TGTGCCAGCTCCCCACGGTTTGGGACAGAGACTCCAACTAATGAAAAACTGTTTTTT. Translating it yields CASSPRFGTETPTNEKLFF.

The J gene is TRBJ2-2, the V gene TRBV28; a weak D match, TRBD2 (6 bases). The CDR3 has 13 residues. Germline-derived CDR1 and CDR2 are MDHEN and SYDVKM. Trimming removed 7 bases from V and 4 bases from J, with 10 bases in between. The CDR3 nucleotides read TGTGCCAGCACCGGGGGAGGCACCGGGGAGCTGTTTTTT. Residues: CASTGGGTGELFF. Full variable domain (remainder filled in from reference TRBV28 and TRBJ2-2): DVKVTQSSRYLVKRTGEKVFLECVQDMDHENMFWYRQDPGLGLRLIYFSYDVKMKEKGDIPEGYSVSREKKERFSLILESASTNQTSMYLCASTGGGTGELFFGEGSRLTVL.

This chain links TRBV18 with TRBJ1-2; no definite D call. The CDR3 runs 15 residues. CDR1 and CDR2 from the germline V gene are KGHSH and LQKENI. V lost 0 bases and J lost 4, with 12 bases in between. CDR3 sequence (DNA): TGTGCCAGCTCACCACCATGGGCAGGCGTCTATGGCTACACCTTC. It specifies CASSPPWAGVYGYTF. The whole variable domain, remainder taken from reference TRBV18 and TRBJ1-2, is NAGVMQNPRHLVRRRGQEARLRCSPMKGHSHVYWYRQLPEEGLKFMVYLQKENIIDESGMPKERFSAEFPKEGPSILRIQQVVRGDSAAYFCASSPPWAGVYGYTFGSGTRLTVV.

CDR3 residues: CASSLSGRGREKLFF. The CDR3 region has the DNA TGTGCCAGCAGTTTGTCGGGCAGGGGAAGGGAAAAACTGTTTTTT. The V gene is TRBV28, the J gene TRBJ1-4, with a tentative D call TRBD1 (6 bases). The CDR3 runs 15 residues. The V end was cut by 3 bases, the J end by 8 bases, with 16 bases between. CDR1 is MDHEN, CDR2 SYDVKM, per germline.

The chain is built from TRBV7-9 and TRBJ2-2, with D perhaps TRBD1 (5 bases). With 7 bases removed from V and 4 bases from J, the gap between germline ends came to 19 bases. CDR3 length: 16 amino acids. Per the germline V gene, CDR1 is SEHNR and CDR2 is FQNEAQ (reference sequence). In DNA, the CDR3 is TGTGCCAGCACTACTGGGGCAGGTTTGGGCACCGGGGAGCTGTTTTTT. It specifies CASTTGAGLGTGELFF. Full variable domain (remainder filled in from reference TRBV7-9 and TRBJ2-2): DTGVSQNPRHKITKRGQNVTFRCDPISEHNRLYWYRQTLGQGPEFLTYFQNEAQLEKSRLLSDRFSAERPKGSFSTLEIQRTEQGDSAMYLCASTTGAGLGTGELFFGEGSRLTVL.

The CDR3 DNA reads TGTGCCAGCAGTTACTTGAGGGGGGTGTACGAGCAGTACTTC. Translating it yields CASSYLRGVYEQYF. The chain uses TRBV6-6 and TRBJ2-7; the D call may be TRBD1 or TRBD2 (6 bases each). Germline CDR1 MNHNY, CDR2 SVGAGI (reference sequence). This CDR3 has 14 amino acids. The V end lost 1 base, the J end lost 4 bases, and 11 bases lay between the germline ends.

The J gene is TRBJ1-6, the V gene TRBV19; D is unclear. CDR1 LNHDA and CDR2 SQIVND come from the germline V gene (reference sequence). The CDR3 is 15 amino acids. V was cut by 1 base and J by 1 base, with 5 bases left in between. The CDR3 here is CASSIGRSYNSPLHF. The CDR3 DNA is TGTGCCAGTAGTATAGGGAGGTCCTATAATTCACCCCTCCACTTT.

The V and J genes are TRBV11-3 and TRBJ2-4; possibly TRBD2 for D (6 bases). Germline values: CDR1 SGHNT, CDR2 YENEEA. CDR3 size: 13 residues. Trimming removed 1 base from V and 12 bases from J, with 13 bases in between. CDR3 in DNA: TGTGCCAGCAGCTTAGGTCGGAGGGGCTCTCAGTACTTC. Translating gives CASSLGRRGSQYF.

This clone appeared a single time. V usage is TRBV7-6 and J usage is TRBJ1-2; possible D gene TRBD1, 5 bases. This CDR3 is 16 amino acids long. Trimming pared 1 base from V and 6 bases from J, leaving 18 bases between. Germline CDR1 and CDR2: SGHVS and FNYEAQ. CDR3 sequence reads: CASSLEFGRAADGYTF. The DNA for the CDR3 is TGTGCCAGCAGCTTAGAATTCGGCAGGGCAGCAGATGGCTACACCTTC. The full variable domain, completed using reference TRBV7-6 and TRBJ1-2, is GAGVSQSPRYKVTKRGQDVALRCDPISGHVSLYWYRQALGQGPEFLTYFNYEAQQDKSGLPNDRFSAERPEGSISTLTIQRTEQRDSAMYRCASSLEFGRAADGYTFGSGTRLTVV.